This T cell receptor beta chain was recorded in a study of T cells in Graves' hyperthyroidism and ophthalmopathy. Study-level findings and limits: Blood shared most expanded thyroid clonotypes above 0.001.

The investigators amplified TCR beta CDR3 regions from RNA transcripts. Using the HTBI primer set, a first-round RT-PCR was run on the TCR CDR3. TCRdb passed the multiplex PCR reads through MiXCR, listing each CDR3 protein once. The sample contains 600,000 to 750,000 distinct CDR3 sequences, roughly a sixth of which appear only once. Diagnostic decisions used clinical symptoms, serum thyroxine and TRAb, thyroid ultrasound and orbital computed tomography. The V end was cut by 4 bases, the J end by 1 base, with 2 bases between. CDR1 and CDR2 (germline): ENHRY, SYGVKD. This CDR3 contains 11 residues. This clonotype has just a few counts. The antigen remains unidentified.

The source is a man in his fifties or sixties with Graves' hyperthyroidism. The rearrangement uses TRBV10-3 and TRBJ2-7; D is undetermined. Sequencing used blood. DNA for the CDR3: TGTGCCATCAGTGGATCCTACGAGCAGTACTTC. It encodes CAISGSYEQYF.